This T cell receptor beta chain is from a study of cytomegalovirus exposure and HLA in healthy donors. Study-level findings and limits: Cytomegalovirus-associated status was assigned to about 160 TCR beta chains. TCR beta sequences reportedly predicted most subjects' HLA-A and HLA-B alleles accurately.

CDR3 size: 14 residues. In germline, CDR1 is SGHRS, CDR2 YFSETQ. V was pared by 4 bases and J by 4 bases, with 5 bases of the junction left unmatched. PCR was performed using 60 Vbeta and 13 Jbeta primers. Repertoires were generated with immunoSEQ multiplex PCR, while TCRdb's copy carries only in-frame clones and drops some. In the table there are roughly 150,000 clones, 80% of which are singletons. Only one count was recorded for this clone. The target antigen is unknown. The sequenced sample was PBMCs. This clonotype was sampled from a woman aged 40 to 55 in good health and CMV-seronegative. The chain couples TRBV5-1 to TRBJ1-1; 9 nucleotides align to TRBD1. CDR3 residues: CASSDRGMSTEAFF. DNA of the CDR3: TGCGCCAGCAGCGACAGGGGGATGAGCACTGAAGCTTTCTTT.